This T cell receptor beta chain was recorded in a study of shared clonotypes between healthy human individuals. The method was immunoSEQ multiplex PCR; TCRdb's version includes in-frame clones alone and lacks a portion of them. There are about 340,000 clones in the sample; more than 60% occur only once, and 8% to 13% lies in the top ten. This clone was observed once. The length of the CDR3 is 13 residues. V was pared by 5 bases and J by 9 bases, with 10 bases of the junction left unmatched. CDR1 and CDR2 (germline): SQVTM, ANQGSEA. This sequence was found in a man aged 30-40 years in good health. The sequenced material came from memory CD4+ T cells sorted from blood. Subset defined: CD45RA-negative fraction. V and J are TRBV29-1 and TRBJ2-7; 10 bases fit TRBD2. The CDR3 sequence: CSVLAGVGPRQYF. DNA of the CDR3: TGCAGCGTTCTAGCGGGAGTGGGTCCTCGGCAGTACTTC.